One and the same sample provided the 16 T cell receptor beta chains below, sequenced in a study of blood T cell repertoires in COVID-19. The protocol was immunoSEQ multiplex PCR, while the TCRdb copy is restricted to in-frame clones and leaves out a portion. The table lists about 220,000 clones, around 88% of them singletons. Sequences were obtained from PBMCs or T cells enriched from blood (not recorded which). The receptors here all came from a woman between 45 and 65 years old with acute COVID-19.

The chain uses TRBV2 and TRBJ2-7; the match to TRBD2 covers 7 bases. The germline gives CDR1 SNHLY, CDR2 FYNNEI. V dropped 0 bases and J dropped 4; count of bases not matched to a gene: 3. The CDR3 extends over 14 amino acids. The DNA of the CDR3 is TGTGCCAGCAGTGAAGCGGGAGGGCCTTACGAGCAGTACTTC. This codes for CASSEAGGPYEQYF.

This sequence joins TRBV7-3 and TRBJ2-5, with D maybe TRBD1 (6 bases). The CDR3 extends over 14 amino acids. The V and J ends lost 5 bases and 2 bases respectively, with 12 bases between them. CDR1 and CDR2 from the germline V gene are SGHTA and FQGTGA. CDR3 amino acids: CASSLTGDQETQYF. The CDR3 nucleotides are TGTGCCAGCAGCCTGACAGGAGATCAAGAGACCCAGTACTTC.

In its sample, this clone is medium-sized. The chain has TRBV2 and TRBJ1-2; 8 nucleotides match TRBD1. Germline V CDR1 and CDR2: SNHLY, FYNNEI. CDR3 length: 16 amino acids. Trimming took 4 bases from V and 8 from J; bases not matched to a gene: 15. In DNA, the CDR3 is TGTGCCAGCAGTGTTGGGACAGGCGCTCTGACGCGGGGCTACACCTTC. It specifies CASSVGTGALTRGYTF.

This rearrangement joins TRBV15 to TRBJ1-1, with a tentative D call TRBD1 (6 bases). Looked up from germline, CDR1 is LNHNV and CDR2 is YYDKDF (reference sequence). CDR3 length: 13 residues. V lost 4 bases, J lost 2 bases, and 8 bases lay in between. The CDR3 reads CATSTGGNTEAFF. In DNA form, the CDR3 reads TGTGCCACCAGCACTGGGGGCAACACTGAAGCTTTCTTT.

This clone was counted a few times. The chain links TRBV7-3 to TRBJ1-1; D gene unclear. The CDR3 loop spans 15 amino acids. Trimming took off 1 base at V and 1 base at J, with 10 bases between the two ends. Germline V gives CDR1 SGHTA, CDR2 FQGTGA. The CDR3 nucleotides are TGTGCCAGCAGCTTAAACTCCCTCGGGAACACTGAAGCTTTCTTT. Translation gives CASSLNSLGNTEAFF.

The chain recombines TRBV18 with TRBJ2-1, with D tentatively TRBD1 (6 bases). The CDR3 has 13 residues. With 5 bases removed from V and 5 bases from J, the gap between germline ends came to 10 bases. Germline CDR1 reads KGHSH; CDR2 reads LQKENI. The CDR3 region is CASSAGTNNEQFF. The CDR3 DNA reads TGTGCCAGCTCAGCCGGGACAAACAATGAGCAGTTCTTC. The full variable domain, its missing parts supplied by reference TRBV18 and TRBJ2-1, is NAGVMQNPRHLVRRRGQEARLRCSPMKGHSHVYWYRQLPEEGLKFMVYLQKENIIDESGMPKERFSAEFPKEGPSILRIQQVVRGDSAAYFCASSAGTNNEQFFGPGTRLTVL.

This chain joins TRBV28 and TRBJ2-3; TRBD1 matches at 7 bases. The CDR3 extends over 13 amino acids. The germline V gene encodes CDR1 MDHEN and CDR2 SYDVKM. V was clipped by 7 bases and J by 4 bases; unmatched bases: 5. CDR3 sequence reads: CASTSGGSDTQYF. Here the CDR3 DNA reads TGTGCCAGCACGTCAGGGGGATCAGATACGCAGTATTTT.

This chain connects TRBV7-9 to TRBJ1-6, with 10 nucleotides matching TRBD1. The CDR3 extends over 14 amino acids. Germline CDR1 is SEHNR and CDR2 is FQNEAQ (reference sequence). The junction had 2 bases not matched to a gene; V was cut back by 3 bases and J by 9 bases. CDR3 in amino acids: CASSFRDRGSPLHF. The CDR3 region has the DNA TGTGCCAGCAGCTTCAGGGACAGGGGTTCACCCCTCCACTTT.

The genes are TRBV2 and TRBJ1-5, with TRBD1 identical over 7 bases. The V segment lost 7 bases and the J segment 2 bases; nucleotides outside the gene matches: 2. The CDR3 loop spans 13 amino acids. Looked up from germline, CDR1 is SNHLY and CDR2 is FYNNEI. This CDR3 reads CASNGQGNQPQHF. CDR3 DNA: TGTGCCAGCAACGGACAGGGCAATCAGCCCCAGCATTTT.

This clone was observed once. The chain uses TRBV4-2 and TRBJ2-1, with 8 bases fitting TRBD2. CDR3 length: 16 amino acids. Per germline, CDR1 LGHNA and CDR2 YNFKEQ. V shed 2 bases and J 8 bases; nucleotides not matched to a gene: 11. The CDR3 reads CASSQYLGRAGDEQFF. The DNA of the CDR3 is TGTGCCAGCAGCCAATACCTCGGGAGGGCCGGTGATGAGCAGTTCTTC.

The rearrangement links TRBV28 to TRBJ2-1; 14 bases match TRBD2. In germline, CDR1 is MDHEN, CDR2 SYDVKM. The CDR3 has 17 residues. V lost 4 bases to trimming and J lost 0 bases; unmatched junction nucleotides: 2. The CDR3, as DNA: TGTGCCAGCAGTTCCGGGACTAGCGGGAGCTCCTACAATGAGCAGTTCTTC. Translated, it gives CASSSGTSGSSYNEQFF. The whole variable domain, remainder taken from reference TRBV28 and TRBJ2-1, is DVKVTQSSRYLVKRTGEKVFLECVQDMDHENMFWYRQDPGLGLRLIYFSYDVKMKEKGDIPEGYSVSREKKERFSLILESASTNQTSMYLCASSSGTSGSSYNEQFFGPGTRLTVL.

The chain uses TRBV30 and TRBJ1-3; D uncertain. Per the germline V gene, CDR1 is GTSNPN and CDR2 is SVGIG (reference sequence). This CDR3 is 13 amino acids long. V was trimmed by 0 bases and J by 1 base, leaving 4 bases between them. In DNA form, the CDR3 reads TGTGCCTGGAGTGTACAGTCTGGAAACACCATATATTTT. Translating it yields CAWSVQSGNTIYF.

The gene calls are TRBV4-1 and TRBJ2-7; 7 bases line up with TRBD2. V shed 0 bases, J shed 1 base, and the junction held 9 bases outside the gene matches. In germline, CDR1 is MGHRA, CDR2 YSYEKL. The CDR3 extends over 17 amino acids. In DNA, the CDR3 is TGCGCCAGCAGCCAAGACCCGCCAGCGGGGCGATCCTACGAGCAGTACTTC. It codes for CASSQDPPAGRSYEQYF.

This chain uses TRBV28 with TRBJ2-2; weak D call: TRBD2 (6 bases). Trimming left V 1 base short and J 6 bases short, with 12 bases between. This CDR3 spans 15 amino acids. Germline CDR1 reads MDHEN; CDR2 reads SYDVKM. The CDR3: CASSLYGGSAGELFF. The CDR3 nucleotides read TGTGCCAGCAGTTTATATGGGGGGTCGGCCGGGGAGCTGTTTTTT.

The V gene is TRBV9, the J gene TRBJ1-1, with 8 bases aligning to TRBD1. The CDR3 contains 14 residues. CDR1 is SGDLS and CDR2 is YYNGEE in the germline V gene. After removal of 0 bases from V and 6 bases from J, the junction contained 4 bases not matched to a gene. CDR3 bases: TGTGCCAGCAGCGTAGGGGACAGGTCCCCTGAAGCTTTCTTT. It encodes CASSVGDRSPEAFF.

The chain combines TRBV18 with TRBJ2-3, with 9 nucleotides matching TRBD2. The CDR3 has 16 residues. The V segment lost 0 bases and the J segment 2 bases; nucleotides outside the gene matches: 3. CDR1 is KGHSH, CDR2 LQKENI, per germline. CDR3 residues: CASSPPGGRDTDTQYF. DNA of the CDR3: TGTGCCAGCTCACCACCTGGCGGGAGGGACACAGATACGCAGTATTTT.